The 3 T cell receptor beta chains given below trace back to one sample, sequenced in a study of shared clonotypes between healthy human individuals. Using immunoSEQ multiplex PCR, the repertoire was profiled, and TCRdb retains in-frame clones only, with some absent. Counted here are about 2.4 million clones, 80% to 95% occurring once; the ten biggest clones make up approximately 0.37%. The sequenced sample consisted of naive CD4+ T cells from PBMCs. Subset of the sample: CD45RA+ positively selected. The origin of the receptors is a man between 18 and 35 years old in good health. Some clones in this sample may be carry-over from other donors' samples.

This clone was found once. This sequence joins TRBV5-4 and TRBJ2-7; 12 bases match TRBD1. J lost 6 bases, V lost 4 bases, and 5 bases had no gene match. Per the germline V gene, CDR1 is SGHNT and CDR2 is YYREEE (reference sequence). The CDR3 runs to 14 residues. This CDR3 reads CASSPGTGGAEQYF. The DNA of the CDR3 is TGTGCCAGCAGCCCCGGGACAGGGGGCGCCGAGCAGTACTTC.

This clone appeared a single time. The V gene is TRBV7-2, the J gene TRBJ2-7; D might be TRBD2 (6 bases). Trimming pared 7 bases from V and 3 bases from J, leaving 16 bases between. CDR3 length: 14 residues. CDR1 SGHTA and CDR2 FQGNSA come from the germline V gene. CDR3 coding DNA: TGTGCCAGCACGGATGATGATAGCGGCTACGAGCAGTACTTC. This sequence encodes CASTDDDSGYEQYF.

The chain recombines TRBV15 with TRBJ2-1; 14 bases fit TRBD2. Germline trimming cut 6 bases from V and 8 bases from J; bases unmatched to any gene: 6. Germline V gene sequence: CDR1 LNHNV, CDR2 YYDKDF (reference sequence). The CDR3 loop spans 15 amino acids. The DNA for the CDR3 is TGTGCCACCAGTCCTGGACTAGCGGGAGGTTATGAGCAGTTCTTC. This sequence encodes CATSPGLAGGYEQFF.